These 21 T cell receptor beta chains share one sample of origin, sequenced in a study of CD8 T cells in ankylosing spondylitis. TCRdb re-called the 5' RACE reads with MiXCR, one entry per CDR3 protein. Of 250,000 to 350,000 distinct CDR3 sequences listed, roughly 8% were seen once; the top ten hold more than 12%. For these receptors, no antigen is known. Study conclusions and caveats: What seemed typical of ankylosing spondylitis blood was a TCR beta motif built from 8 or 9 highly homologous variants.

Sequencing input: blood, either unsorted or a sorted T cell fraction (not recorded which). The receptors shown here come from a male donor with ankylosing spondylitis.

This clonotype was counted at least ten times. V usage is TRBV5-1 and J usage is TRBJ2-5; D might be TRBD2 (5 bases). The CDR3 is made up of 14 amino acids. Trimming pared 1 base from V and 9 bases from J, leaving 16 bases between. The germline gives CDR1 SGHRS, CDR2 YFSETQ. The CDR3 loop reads CASSLRSERQSQYF. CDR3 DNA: TGCGCCAGCAGCTTGAGGTCCGAGCGGCAGTCCCAGTACTTC.

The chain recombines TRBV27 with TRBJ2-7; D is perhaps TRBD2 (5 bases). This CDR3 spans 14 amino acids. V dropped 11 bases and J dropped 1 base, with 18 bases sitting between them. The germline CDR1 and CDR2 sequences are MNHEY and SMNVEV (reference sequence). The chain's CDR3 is CAAVQWERSYEQYF. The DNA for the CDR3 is TGTGCCGCTGTTCAGTGGGAGCGTTCCTACGAGCAGTACTTC.

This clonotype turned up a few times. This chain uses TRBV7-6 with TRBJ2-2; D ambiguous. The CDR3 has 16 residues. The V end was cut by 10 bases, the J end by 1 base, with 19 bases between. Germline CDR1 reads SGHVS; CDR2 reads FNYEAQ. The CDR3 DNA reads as TGTGCCACCTCCCGATGGGCAGAGAGGAACACCGGGGAGCTGTTTTTT. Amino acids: CATSRWAERNTGELFF.

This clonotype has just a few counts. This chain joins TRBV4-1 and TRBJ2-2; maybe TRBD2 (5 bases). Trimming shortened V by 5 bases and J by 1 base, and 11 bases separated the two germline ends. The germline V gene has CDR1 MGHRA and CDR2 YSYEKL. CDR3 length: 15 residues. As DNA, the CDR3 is TGCGCCAGCAGCTTCCGAGGAGGGAACACCGGGGAGCTGTTTTTT. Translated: CASSFRGGNTGELFF.

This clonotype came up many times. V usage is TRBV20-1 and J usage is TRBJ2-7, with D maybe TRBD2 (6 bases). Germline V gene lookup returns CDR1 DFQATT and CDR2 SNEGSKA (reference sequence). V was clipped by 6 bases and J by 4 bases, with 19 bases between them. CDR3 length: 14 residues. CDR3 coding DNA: TGCAGTGCCGCGGGACTCGCCCCGAGATACGAGCAGTACTTC. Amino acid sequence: CSAAGLAPRYEQYF.

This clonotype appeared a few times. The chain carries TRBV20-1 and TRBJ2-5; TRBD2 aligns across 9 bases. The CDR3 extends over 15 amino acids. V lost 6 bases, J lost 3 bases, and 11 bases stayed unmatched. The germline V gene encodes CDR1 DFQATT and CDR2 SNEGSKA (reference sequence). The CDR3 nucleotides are TGCAGTGCCCCTTCGGTAAGGACTAGCGAAGAGACCCAGTACTTC. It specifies CSAPSVRTSEETQYF.

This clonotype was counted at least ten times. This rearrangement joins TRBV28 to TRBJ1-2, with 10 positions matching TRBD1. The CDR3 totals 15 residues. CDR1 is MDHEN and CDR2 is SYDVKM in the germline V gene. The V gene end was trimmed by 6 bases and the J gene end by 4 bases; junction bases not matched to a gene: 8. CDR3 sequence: CASRYRDRGFYGYTF. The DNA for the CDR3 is TGTGCCAGCAGGTACCGGGACAGGGGTTTCTATGGCTACACCTTC.

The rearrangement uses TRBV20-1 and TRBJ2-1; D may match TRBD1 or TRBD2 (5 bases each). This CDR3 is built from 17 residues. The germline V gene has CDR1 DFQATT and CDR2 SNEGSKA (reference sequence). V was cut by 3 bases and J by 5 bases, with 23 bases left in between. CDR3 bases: TGCAGTGCTAGTTTGGGGACCCAAAGCCTCGCGCACAATGAGCAGTTCTTC. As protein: CSASLGTQSLAHNEQFF.

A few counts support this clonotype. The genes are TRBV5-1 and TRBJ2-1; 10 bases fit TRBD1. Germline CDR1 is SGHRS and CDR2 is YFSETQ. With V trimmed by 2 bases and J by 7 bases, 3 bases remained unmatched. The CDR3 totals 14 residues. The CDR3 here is CASSFRDRGNEQFF. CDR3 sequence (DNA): TGCGCCAGCAGCTTCAGGGACAGGGGTAATGAGCAGTTCTTC.

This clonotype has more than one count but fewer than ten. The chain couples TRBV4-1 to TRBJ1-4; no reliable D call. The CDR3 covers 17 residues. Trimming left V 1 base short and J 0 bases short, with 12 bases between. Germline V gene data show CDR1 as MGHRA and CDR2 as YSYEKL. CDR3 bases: TGCGCCAGCAGCCAAGTCTTCGGGGATGCAACTAATGAAAAACTGTTTTTT. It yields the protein CASSQVFGDATNEKLFF.

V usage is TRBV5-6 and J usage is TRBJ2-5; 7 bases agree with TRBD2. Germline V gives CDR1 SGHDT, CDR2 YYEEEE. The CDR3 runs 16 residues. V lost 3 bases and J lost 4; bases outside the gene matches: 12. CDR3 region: CASSSLPGGLPETQYF. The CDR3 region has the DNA TGTGCCAGCAGCTCACTACCGGGGGGTCTGCCAGAGACCCAGTACTTC.

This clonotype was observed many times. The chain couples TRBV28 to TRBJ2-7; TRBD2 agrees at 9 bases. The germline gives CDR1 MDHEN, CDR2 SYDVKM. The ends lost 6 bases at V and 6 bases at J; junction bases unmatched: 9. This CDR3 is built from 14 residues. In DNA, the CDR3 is TGTGCCAGCAGAAATAGCGGGAGTTCTGGCGAGCAGTACTTC. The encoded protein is CASRNSGSSGEQYF.

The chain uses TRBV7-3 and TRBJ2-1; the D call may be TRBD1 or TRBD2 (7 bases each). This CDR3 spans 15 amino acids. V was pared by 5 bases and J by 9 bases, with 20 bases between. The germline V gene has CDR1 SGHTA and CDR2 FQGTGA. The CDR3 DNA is TGTGCCAGCAGCCCCACTCGGGGGGCAGGGGGTGAGCAGTTCTTC. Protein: CASSPTRGAGGEQFF.

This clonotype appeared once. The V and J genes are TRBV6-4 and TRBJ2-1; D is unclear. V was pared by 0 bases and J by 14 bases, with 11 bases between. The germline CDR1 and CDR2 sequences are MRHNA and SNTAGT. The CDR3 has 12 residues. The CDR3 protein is CASSDSSGMKFF. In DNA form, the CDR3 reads TGTGCCAGCAGTGACTCGTCGGGTATGAAGTTCTTC.

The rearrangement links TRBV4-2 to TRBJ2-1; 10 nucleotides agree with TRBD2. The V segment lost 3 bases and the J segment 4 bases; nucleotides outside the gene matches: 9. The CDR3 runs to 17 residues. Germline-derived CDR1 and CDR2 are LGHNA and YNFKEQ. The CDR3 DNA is TGTGCCAGCAGCCACGACCGCCCGACTAGCGGGTACAATGAGCAGTTCTTC. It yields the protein CASSHDRPTSGYNEQFF.

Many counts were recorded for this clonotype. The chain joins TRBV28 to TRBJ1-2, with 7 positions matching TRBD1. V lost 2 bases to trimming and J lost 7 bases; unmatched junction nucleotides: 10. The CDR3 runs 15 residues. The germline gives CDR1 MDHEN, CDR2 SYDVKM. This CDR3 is CASSLRTGRVGGYTF. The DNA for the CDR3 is TGTGCCAGCAGTTTACGGACAGGCAGAGTAGGTGGCTACACCTTC.

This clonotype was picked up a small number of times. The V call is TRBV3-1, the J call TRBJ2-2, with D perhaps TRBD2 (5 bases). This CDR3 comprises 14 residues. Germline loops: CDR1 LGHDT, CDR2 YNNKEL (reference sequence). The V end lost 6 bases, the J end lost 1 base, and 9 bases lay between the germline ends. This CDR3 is CASRVSGNTGELFF. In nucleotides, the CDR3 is TGTGCCAGCAGAGTAAGCGGGAACACCGGGGAGCTGTTTTTT.

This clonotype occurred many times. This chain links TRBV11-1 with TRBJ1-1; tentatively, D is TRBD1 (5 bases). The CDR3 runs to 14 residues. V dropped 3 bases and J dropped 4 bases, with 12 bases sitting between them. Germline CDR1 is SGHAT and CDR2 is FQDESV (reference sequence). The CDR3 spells CASSFSSGTTEAFF. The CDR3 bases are TGTGCCAGCAGCTTTAGTTCGGGGACCACTGAAGCTTTCTTT.

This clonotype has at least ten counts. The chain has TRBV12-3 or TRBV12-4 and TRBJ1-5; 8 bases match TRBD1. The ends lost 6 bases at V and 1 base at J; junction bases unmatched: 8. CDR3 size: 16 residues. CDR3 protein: CASRPDRGDSNQPQHF. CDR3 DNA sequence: TGTGCCAGCAGACCCGACAGGGGTGACAGCAATCAGCCCCAGCATTTT.

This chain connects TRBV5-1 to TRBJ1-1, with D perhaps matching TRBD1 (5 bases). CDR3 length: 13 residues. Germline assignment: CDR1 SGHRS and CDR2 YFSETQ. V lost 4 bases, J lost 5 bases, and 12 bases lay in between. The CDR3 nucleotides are TGCGCCAGCAGCCCGGGGGTACGGACTGAAGCTTTCTTT. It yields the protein CASSPGVRTEAFF.

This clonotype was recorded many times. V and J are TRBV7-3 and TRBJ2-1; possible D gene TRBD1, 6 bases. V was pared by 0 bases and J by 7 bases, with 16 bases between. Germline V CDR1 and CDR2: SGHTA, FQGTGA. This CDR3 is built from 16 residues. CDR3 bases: TGTGCCAGCAGCTTAACCCGGGACAAGGGGAAGAATGAGCAGTTCTTC. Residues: CASSLTRDKGKNEQFF.